This T cell receptor beta chain was retrieved from a study of blood T cell repertoires in COVID-19. Study as a whole: PBMCs, B-cell-depleted T cells, or T cells were the source of the cDNA or gDNA that made up the material.

How the authors handled the data: For nucleated cells, counts were estimated from reference gene primer amplification. The table came from immunoSEQ multiplex PCR; TCRdb's copy has only in-frame clones and leaves some out. That table is the source of V, J and clone size, and D and trimming were worked out from the DNA. The sample has over 150,000 clones; roughly 83% are singletons. This CDR3 region has 16 residues. V was shortened by 4 bases and J by 0 bases, with 15 bases between the two germline ends. Germline CDR1 is LGHNA and CDR2 is YNFKEQ. One Seattle source followed patients from active infection through their disease course.

The sequenced material came from peripheral blood. The V and J genes are TRBV4-2 and TRBJ1-2; TRBD1 is a possible D gene (6 bases). The source is a woman aged 60-75 years with COVID-19, enrolled during active disease. The DNA of the CDR3 is TGTGCCAGCAGCCGCACTCGGGACACCTCTAACTATGGCTACACCTTC. This gives the protein CASSRTRDTSNYGYTF.